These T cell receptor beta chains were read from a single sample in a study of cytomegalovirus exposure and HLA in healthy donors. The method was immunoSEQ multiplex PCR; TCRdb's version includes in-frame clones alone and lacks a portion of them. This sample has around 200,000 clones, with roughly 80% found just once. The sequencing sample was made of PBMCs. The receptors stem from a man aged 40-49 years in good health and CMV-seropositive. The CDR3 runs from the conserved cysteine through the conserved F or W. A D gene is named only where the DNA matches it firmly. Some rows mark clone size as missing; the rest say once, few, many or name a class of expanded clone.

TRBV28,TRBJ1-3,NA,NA,CASSTNTRGNTIYF,TGTGCCAGCAGTACCAATACCAGGGGAAACACCATATATTTT
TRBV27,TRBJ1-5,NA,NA,CASNSRSINQPQHF,TGTGCCAGCAATTCTAGGTCTATCAATCAGCCCCAGCATTTT
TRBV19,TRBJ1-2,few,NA,CASSIGGGYGYTF,TGTGCCAGTAGTATCGGCGGAGGCTATGGCTACACCTTC
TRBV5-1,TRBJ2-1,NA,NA,CASSLDARVSSYNEQFF,TGCGCCAGCAGCTTGGATGCGCGGGTAAGCTCCTACAATGAGCAGTTCTTC
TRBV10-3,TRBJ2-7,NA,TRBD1,CAISDWDRGHYEQYF,TGTGCCATCAGTGACTGGGACAGGGGGCACTACGAGCAGTACTTC
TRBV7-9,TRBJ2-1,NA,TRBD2,CASSTLGGLYEQFF,TGTGCCAGCAGCACCTTGGGAGGGCTGTATGAGCAGTTCTTC
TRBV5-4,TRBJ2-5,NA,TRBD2,CASSRLAGGQETQYF,TGTGCCAGCAGCCGACTAGCGGGGGGCCAAGAGACCCAGTACTTC
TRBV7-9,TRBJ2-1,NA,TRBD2,CASSLGVGTSKNEQFF,TGTGCCAGCAGCTTAGGTGTGGGGACTAGTAAGAATGAGCAGTTCTTC
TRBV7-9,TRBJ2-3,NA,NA,CASSLDLRGGVSTDTQYF,TGTGCCAGCAGCTTAGACCTCAGGGGTGGAGTTAGCACAGATACGCAGTATTTT
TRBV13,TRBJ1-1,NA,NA,CASSLQGMNTEAFF,TGTGCCAGCAGCTTACAGGGCATGAACACTGAAGCTTTCTTT
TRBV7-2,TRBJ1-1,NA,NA,CASSLLVYTEAFF,TGTGCCAGCAGCTTACTTGTGTACACTGAAGCTTTCTTT
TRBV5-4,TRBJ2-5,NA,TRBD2,CASSRPAGGQQETQYF,TGTGCCAGCAGCCGGCCGGCGGGGGGGCAACAAGAGACCCAGTACTTC
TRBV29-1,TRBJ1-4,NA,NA,CSVGDGGNEKLFF,TGCAGCGTTGGGGACGGAGGGAATGAAAAACTGTTTTTT
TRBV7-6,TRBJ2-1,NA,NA,CASSLARGYNEQFF,TGTGCCAGCAGCTTAGCGCGTGGCTACAATGAGCAGTTCTTC
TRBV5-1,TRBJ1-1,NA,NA,CASSLGGEGTEAFF,TGCGCCAGCAGCTTGGGCGGGGAGGGGACTGAAGCTTTCTTT
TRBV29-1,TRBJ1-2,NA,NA,CSVEDRSSQANYGYTF,TGCAGCGTTGAGGACAGATCCTCCCAAGCTAACTATGGCTACACCTTC
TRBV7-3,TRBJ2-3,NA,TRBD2,CASGAGGGDTQYF,TGTGCCAGCGGCGCGGGGGGAGGAGATACGCAGTATTTT
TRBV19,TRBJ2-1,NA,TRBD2,CASSIAGGNNEQFF,TGTGCCAGTAGTATCGCGGGGGGGAACAATGAGCAGTTCTTC
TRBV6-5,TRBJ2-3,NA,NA,CASSQGRGTQYF,TGTGCCAGCAGTCAGGGTAGGGGTACGCAGTATTTT
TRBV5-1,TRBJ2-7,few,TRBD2,CASSLAAGGTYEQYF,TGCGCCAGCAGCTTGGCAGCGGGGGGCACCTACGAGCAGTACTTC
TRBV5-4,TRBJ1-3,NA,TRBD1,CASSQFPETGVYSGNTIYF,TGTGCCAGCAGCCAGTTCCCGGAGACAGGGGTCTACTCTGGAAACACCATATATTTT
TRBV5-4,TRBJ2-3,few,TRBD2,CASSLRPLSGGAVDTQYF,TGTGCCAGCAGCTTAAGGCCCCTTAGCGGGGGGGCGGTAGATACGCAGTATTTT
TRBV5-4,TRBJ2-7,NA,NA,CASSLSGGWSYEQYF,TGTGCCAGCAGCTTGAGTGGGGGCTGGTCGTACGAGCAGTACTTC
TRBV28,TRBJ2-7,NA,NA,CASSLLGAEQYF,TGTGCCAGCAGTTTATTGGGGGCCGAGCAGTACTTC
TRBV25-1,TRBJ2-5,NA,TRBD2,CASSEWTPSGGGKTQYF,TGTGCCAGCAGTGAATGGACCCCTAGCGGGGGGGGGAAGACCCAGTACTTC
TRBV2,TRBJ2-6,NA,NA,CASSSRIWGAGANVLTF,TGTGCCAGCAGTTCGAGGATTTGGGGAGCTGGGGCCAACGTCCTGACTTTC
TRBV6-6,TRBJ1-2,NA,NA,CASSYDGTSGGYTF,TGTGCCAGCAGTTACGACGGGACTTCAGGGGGCTACACCTTC
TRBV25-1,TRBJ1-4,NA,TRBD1,CASSGTPTGNNEKLFF,TGTGCCAGCAGTGGAACGCCGACAGGGAATAATGAAAAACTGTTTTTT
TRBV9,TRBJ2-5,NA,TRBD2,CASTSGGHQETQYF,TGTGCCAGCACAAGCGGGGGACACCAAGAGACCCAGTACTTC
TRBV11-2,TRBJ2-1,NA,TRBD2,CASRGLAGVHNEQFF,TGTGCCAGCAGGGGATTAGCGGGGGTCCACAATGAGCAGTTCTTC
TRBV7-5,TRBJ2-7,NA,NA,CARSLAVAGGPVYEQYF,TGTGCCAGAAGCTTAGCGGTAGCGGGGGGGCCTGTCTACGAGCAGTACTTC
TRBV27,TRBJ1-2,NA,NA,CASSLSRFYGYTF,TGTGCCAGCAGTTTATCTCGGTTCTATGGCTACACCTTC
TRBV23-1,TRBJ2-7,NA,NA,CASSLSGLPYEQYF,TGCGCCAGCAGTCTCAGCGGGTTACCCTACGAGCAGTACTTC
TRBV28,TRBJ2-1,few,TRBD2,CASSLYLASGGARNEQFF,TGTGCCAGCAGTTTATATCTCGCCAGCGGGGGGGCCCGCAATGAGCAGTTCTTC
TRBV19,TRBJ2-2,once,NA,CASSKSTGRSNTGELFF,TGTGCCAGTAGTAAATCCACGGGAAGGTCGAACACCGGGGAGCTGTTTTTT
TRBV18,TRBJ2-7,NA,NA,CASSPAGLTYEQYF,TGTGCCAGCTCACCAGCGGGCCTGACCTACGAGCAGTACTTC
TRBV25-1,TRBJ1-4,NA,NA,CASSIATGSHTNEKLFF,TGTGCCAGCAGTATCGCTACAGGGAGTCACACTAATGAAAAACTGTTTTTT
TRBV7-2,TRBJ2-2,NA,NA,CASSLVGGRGANTGELFF,TGTGCCAGCAGCTTAGTTGGTGGGCGGGGAGCGAACACCGGGGAGCTGTTTTTT
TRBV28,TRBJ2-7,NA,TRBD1,CASEPGQAYEQYF,TGTGCCAGCGAACCGGGACAGGCCTACGAGCAGTACTTC
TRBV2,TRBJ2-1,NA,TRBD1,CASSPGTGRGSYNEQFF,TGTGCCAGCAGTCCCGGGACAGGAAGGGGATCCTACAATGAGCAGTTCTTC
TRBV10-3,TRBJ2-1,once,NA,CAISSGMSYNEQFF,TGTGCCATCAGCTCAGGGATGTCCTACAATGAGCAGTTCTTC
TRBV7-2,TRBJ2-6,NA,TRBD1,CASSFRGYGANVLTF,TGTGCCAGCAGCTTCAGGGGGTACGGGGCCAACGTCCTGACTTTC
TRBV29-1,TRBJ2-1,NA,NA,CSVGLSMSSYNEQFF,TGCAGCGTTGGCCTTTCCATGAGCTCCTACAATGAGCAGTTCTTC
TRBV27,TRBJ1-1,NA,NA,CASSLGRATEAFF,TGTGCCAGCAGTTTGGGCAGGGCCACTGAAGCTTTCTTT
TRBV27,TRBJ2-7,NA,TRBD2,CASSFSPPRLIAGEQYF,TGTGCCAGCAGTTTCTCCCCCCCCCGGCTCATAGCGGGCGAGCAGTACTTC
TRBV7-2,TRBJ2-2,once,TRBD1,CASSLWDRRSNTGELFF,TGTGCCAGCAGCCTCTGGGACAGGCGATCGAACACCGGGGAGCTGTTTTTT
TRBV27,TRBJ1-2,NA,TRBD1,CASSRQGDGYTF,TGTGCCAGCAGTAGACAGGGAGACGGCTACACCTTC
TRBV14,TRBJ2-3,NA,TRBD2,CASSQVGGAGTQYF,TGTGCCAGCAGCCAAGTCGGGGGGGCAGGGACGCAGTATTTT
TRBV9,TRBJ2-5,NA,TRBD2,CASSPRLAGHQETQYF,TGTGCCAGCAGCCCCCGACTAGCGGGGCACCAAGAGACCCAGTACTTC
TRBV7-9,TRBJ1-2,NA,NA,CASSIYLGYTF,TGTGCCAGCAGTATTTATTTGGGCTACACCTTC
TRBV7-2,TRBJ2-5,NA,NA,CASSLMDLQETQYF,TGTGCCAGCAGCTTAATGGACTTACAAGAGACCCAGTACTTC
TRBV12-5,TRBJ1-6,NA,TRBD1,CASGLATGMNSPLHF,TGTGCTAGTGGTTTGGCGACAGGGATGAATTCACCCCTCCACTTT
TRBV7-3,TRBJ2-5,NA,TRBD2,CASSPGGSGGPRETQYF,TGTGCCAGCAGCCCCGGGGGTAGCGGGGGACCTCGGGAGACCCAGTACTTC